Below are 5 T cell receptor beta chains sequenced from a single sample in a study of T cells in Graves' hyperthyroidism and ophthalmopathy. Authors of the study amplified TCR beta CDR3 regions from RNA transcripts. The HTBI primer set served for first-round RT-PCR of the TCR CDR3. Using its own MiXCR run on the multiplex PCR reads, TCRdb lists one record per CDR3 protein. The sample includes hundreds of thousands of distinct CDR3 sequences, 45% seen only once; the top ten take less than 9%. Sequenced sample: peripheral blood or thyroid tissue (not recorded which). The receptors stem from an adult man with Graves' disease, either hyperthyroidism or ophthalmopathy (not recorded which).

The chain uses TRBV11-1 and TRBJ1-3; no reliable D call. Germline values: CDR1 SGHAT, CDR2 FQDESV (reference sequence). The V and J ends lost 3 bases and 0 bases respectively, with 9 bases between them. The CDR3 length is 15 residues. The chain's CDR3 is CASSFSRSSGNTIYF. The CDR3, as DNA: TGTGCCAGCAGCTTCAGCCGAAGCTCTGGAAACACCATATATTTT.

Notes on this clonotype: At one end the junction does not follow the germline gene, possibly because of a read error. The chain joins TRBV2 to TRBJ1-6, with D unclear. Germline V gene sequence: CDR1 SNHLY, CDR2 FYNNEI. This CDR3 spans 15 amino acids. In DNA, the CDR3 is TGTGCCAGCAGGAACATCGGCTCCTTTAATTCACCCCTCCACTTT. Translating gives CASRNIGSFNSPLHF.

Turning to this clonotype: A much larger clone differs by one base, so this may be a read error. The J gene is TRBJ1-5, the V gene TRBV19; 7 nucleotides match TRBD1. This CDR3 is 14 amino acids long. In germline, CDR1 is LNHDA, CDR2 SQIVND (reference sequence). Trimming removed 5 bases from V and 3 bases from J; junction bases left unmatched: 4. The CDR3 protein is CASSVTGTNQPQHF. The CDR3 nucleotides read TGTGCCAGTAGTGTGACAGGGACCAATCAGCCCCAGCATTTT.

This chain connects TRBV29-1 to TRBJ1-6; 7 bases fit TRBD1. Trimming took 6 bases from V and 6 from J; bases not matched to a gene: 17. This CDR3 is built from 17 residues. Per germline, CDR1 SQVTM and CDR2 ANQGSEA. CDR3 nucleotides: TGCAGCGTCGTTGACGGTTCAGGGGGAACTCCTAATTCACCCCTCCACTTT. Its protein is CSVVDGSGGTPNSPLHF.

This clonotype was observed a single time. The CDR3 here is CASSLANADEAFF. The DNA for the CDR3 is TGTGCCAGCAGCTTAGCGAACGCAGACGAAGCTTTCTTT. The J gene is TRBJ1-1, the V gene TRBV7-9, with D unresolved. This CDR3 has 13 residues. Trimming cost V 0 bases and J 8 bases, with 10 bases left between them. Per germline, CDR1 SEHNR and CDR2 FQNEAQ (reference sequence).